The T cell receptor (beta chain) described here comes from a study of blood T cell repertoires in COVID-19. Study-level information: COVID-19 samples collected from the United States, Italy and Spain covered acute and convalescent phases.

Generated by immunoSEQ multiplex PCR, the TCRdb table keeps only in-frame clones and is missing some. The table has about 190,000 clones, about nine tenths seen once. V shed 1 base, J shed 9 bases, and the junction held 5 bases outside the gene matches. Germline V CDR1 and CDR2: MGHRA, YSYEKL. The CDR3 consists of 13 residues. This clonotype originated in a man aged 40-50 years with acute or convalescent COVID-19. The chain couples TRBV4-1 to TRBJ1-1; 7 bases agree with TRBD1. The specimen was peripheral blood. CDR3 DNA: TGCGCCAGCAGCCAAGGGCGGGACAGTAAAGCTTTCTTT. Amino acids: CASSQGRDSKAFF.